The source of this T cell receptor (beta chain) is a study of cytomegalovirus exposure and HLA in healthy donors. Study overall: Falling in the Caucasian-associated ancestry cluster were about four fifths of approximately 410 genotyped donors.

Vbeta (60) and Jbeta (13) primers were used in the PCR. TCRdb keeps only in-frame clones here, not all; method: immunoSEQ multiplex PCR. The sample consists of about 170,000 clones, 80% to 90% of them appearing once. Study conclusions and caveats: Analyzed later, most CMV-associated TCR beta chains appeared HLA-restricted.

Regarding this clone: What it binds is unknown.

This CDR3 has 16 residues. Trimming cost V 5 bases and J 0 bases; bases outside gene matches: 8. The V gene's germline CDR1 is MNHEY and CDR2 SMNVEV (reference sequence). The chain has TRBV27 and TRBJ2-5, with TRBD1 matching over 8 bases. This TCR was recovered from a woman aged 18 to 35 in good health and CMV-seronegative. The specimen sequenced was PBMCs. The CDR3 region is CASSHTGQGYQETQYF. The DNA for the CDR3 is TGTGCCAGCAGTCATACAGGACAGGGATACCAAGAGACCCAGTACTTC.